Listed below are T cell receptor beta chains from one sample, sequenced in a study of blood T cell repertoires in COVID-19. Clones were read by immunoSEQ multiplex PCR, and TCRdb kept only the in-frame ones, dropping some. Of about 170,000 clones in the sample, approximately 84% were seen once. Sequencing input: PBMCs or T cells enriched from blood (not recorded which). These receptors were taken from a woman aged 45-60 years who had recovered from COVID-19. Both conserved end residues are part of each CDR3. A D gene is named only where the DNA matches it firmly. Clone size, where shown, is once, few, many, or a class for clones that have expanded.

CDR3aa: CAWSKDSRGEQYF
CDR3nt: TGTGCCTGGAGTAAGGACAGTCGAGGCGAGCAGTACTTC
len: 13
abundance: -
v_gene: TRBV30
d_gene: -
j_gene: TRBJ2-7

CDR3aa: CASSLRRADNEQFF
CDR3nt: TGTGCCAGCAGCTTGCGCAGGGCCGACAATGAGCAGTTCTTC
len: 14
abundance: -
v_gene: TRBV11-2
d_gene: -
j_gene: TRBJ2-1

CDR3aa: CASSLSTGNTEAFF
CDR3nt: TGTGCCAGCAGCTTAAGTACCGGGAACACTGAAGCTTTCTTT
len: 14
abundance: -
v_gene: TRBV7-3
d_gene: -
j_gene: TRBJ1-1

CDR3aa: CASSRGGQNNEQFF
CDR3nt: TGTGCCAGCAGCCGCGGGGGACAAAACAATGAGCAGTTCTTC
len: 14
abundance: -
v_gene: TRBV9
d_gene: -
j_gene: TRBJ2-1

CDR3aa: CASSFLAGDEQYF
CDR3nt: TGTGCCAGCAGCTTCCTAGCGGGAGATGAGCAGTACTTC
len: 13
abundance: once
v_gene: TRBV7-3
d_gene: TRBD2
j_gene: TRBJ2-7

CDR3aa: CASSQIGRTKGTGELFF
CDR3nt: TGTGCCAGCAGTCAAATCGGACGGACAAAGGGCACCGGGGAGCTGTTTTTT
len: 17
abundance: once
v_gene: TRBV6-6
d_gene: -
j_gene: TRBJ2-2

CDR3aa: CATSDLPRRGTADTQYF
CDR3nt: TGTGCCACCAGTGATCTCCCTCGCAGGGGTACAGCAGATACGCAGTATTTT
len: 17
abundance: -
v_gene: TRBV24-1
d_gene: -
j_gene: TRBJ2-3

CDR3aa: CATSTDPGTGVLIQYF
CDR3nt: TGTGCCACCAGCACCGACCCCGGGACAGGGGTTCTCATTCAGTACTTC
len: 16
abundance: -
v_gene: TRBV15
d_gene: TRBD1
j_gene: TRBJ2-4

CDR3aa: CASSPTGLGDRRVETQYF
CDR3nt: TGTGCCAGCTCACCCACGGGTCTTGGGGACAGGCGCGTCGAGACCCAGTACTTC
len: 18
abundance: -
v_gene: TRBV18
d_gene: TRBD1
j_gene: TRBJ2-5

CDR3aa: CASRMDRVGAGELFF
CDR3nt: TGTGCCAGCAGGATGGACAGGGTCGGTGCCGGGGAGCTGTTTTTT
len: 15
abundance: -
v_gene: TRBV11-3
d_gene: TRBD1
j_gene: TRBJ2-2